These T cell receptor beta chains were read from a single sample in a study of T cell repertoires in cytomegalovirus infection. TCRdb re-derived calls from the reads in MiXCR, one entry per CDR3 protein. Of roughly 500,000 distinct CDR3 sequences in the sample, roughly a third were seen once. For these TCRs, the target antigens are not known. Source: cultured PBMCs, taken from culture after CMV antigen stimulation. The receptors derive from a human donor in good health (CMV status not recorded). Some clones in this sample may be carry-over from other donors' samples. Both conserved end residues are part of each CDR3.

j_call v_call cdr3_aa
TRBJ2-7 TRBV4-1 CASSQWDEQYF
TRBJ1-5 TRBV7-2 CASSLRPGQGNQPQHF
TRBJ1-2 TRBV12-3/TRBV12-4 CASSYGDSRGYTF
TRBJ2-1 TRBV19 CASSILAGYNEQFF
TRBJ1-6 TRBV20-1 CSASGDNSPLHF
TRBJ2-1 TRBV11-3 CASSLGIAGNNEQFF
TRBJ2-1 TRBV7-2 CASSLERGSSYNEQFF
TRBJ2-5 TRBV11-3 CASSSSTGRETQYF
TRBJ2-7 TRBV6-5 CASSHQSGLAGTYEQYF
TRBJ1-5 TRBV3-1 CASSQTDRQPQHF
TRBJ2-7 TRBV7-9 CASSPGSTLPYEQYF
TRBJ1-1 TRBV19 CASSSGQGARSTEAFF
TRBJ1-4 TRBV7-2 CASSLSGQAGEKLFF
TRBJ2-1 TRBV6-2/TRBV6-3 CASSYLSGLAGRSSYNEQFF
TRBJ2-4 TRBV19 CASSAGQGQIQYF
TRBJ1-1 TRBV15 CATRTLSSLTGTGVTEAFF
TRBJ1-5 TRBV12-3/TRBV12-4 CASSSDGGPQPQHF